These T cell receptor beta chains were read from a single sample in a study of cytomegalovirus exposure and HLA in healthy donors. Profiled with immunoSEQ multiplex PCR; TCRdb holds only in-frame clones, not every one. Of about 120,000 clones in the sample, 70% to 90% were seen once. Sequenced sample: PBMCs. Receptor source: a man between 40 and 49 years old in good health and CMV-seronegative. The CDR3 runs from the conserved cysteine through the conserved F or W. Fields, in order: clone size, D gene, V gene, J gene, CDR3 protein, CDR3 DNA. A D gene is named only where the DNA matches it firmly. Part of the rows lack a size; the others show once, few, many or a class for expanded clones.

>-|-|TRBV9|TRBJ2-4
CASSAREGLGEYTKNIQYF
TGTGCCAGCAGCGCCCGGGAAGGGCTGGGAGAGTATACCAAAAACATTCAGTACTTC
>-|-|TRBV27|TRBJ2-4
CASSLGGAKNIQYF
TGTGCCAGCAGTTTAGGGGGGGCCAAAAACATTCAGTACTTC
>-|-|TRBV2|TRBJ2-1
CASSGPGDEQFF
TGTGCCAGCAGTGGGCCAGGGGACGAGCAGTTCTTC
>-|TRBD1|TRBV6-5|TRBJ1-2
CASTRDRAYGYTF
TGTGCCAGCACCAGGGACAGGGCCTATGGCTACACCTTC
>few|TRBD2|TRBV7-3|TRBJ2-3
CASSPGGGITSTDTQYF
TGTGCCAGCAGCCCTGGGGGGGGGATCACTAGCACAGATACGCAGTATTTT
>-|TRBD2|TRBV19|TRBJ2-7
CASKETGGKEQYF
TGTGCCAGTAAAGAGACGGGGGGTAAAGAGCAGTACTTC
>-|TRBD1|TRBV27|TRBJ1-1
CASRDQGAPRTEAFF
TGTGCCAGCAGAGACCAGGGGGCCCCACGCACTGAAGCTTTCTTT
>few|-|TRBV4-2|TRBJ2-7
CASSQDLYSYEQYF
TGTGCCAGCAGCCAAGACTTATACTCCTACGAGCAGTACTTC
>once|TRBD2|TRBV5-4|TRBJ2-5
CASSLGGGRAGETQYF
TGTGCCAGCAGCTTGGGGGGCGGGAGGGCCGGGGAGACCCAGTACTTC
>-|TRBD1|TRBV7-6|TRBJ1-1
CASSLTGGVTEAFF
TGTGCCAGCAGCTTGACAGGGGGTGTCACTGAAGCTTTCTTT
>-|-|TRBV5-1|TRBJ2-7
CASSLVGQGGEQYF
TGCGCCAGCAGCTTGGTTGGCCAGGGGGGCGAGCAGTACTTC
>-|TRBD1|TRBV5-1|TRBJ2-1
CASSIIQGNEQFF
TGCGCCAGCAGCATCATACAGGGGAATGAGCAGTTCTTC
>-|-|TRBV21-1|TRBJ2-2
CASSDKRLAGVPATGELFF
TGTGCCAGCAGCGACAAAAGACTAGCGGGAGTCCCGGCCACCGGGGAGCTGTTTTTT
>-|-|TRBV19|TRBJ1-2
CASSPWGNGYTF
TGTGCCAGTAGTCCCTGGGGCAATGGCTACACCTTC
>-|-|TRBV29-1|TRBJ1-1
CSVGTGTLNTEAFF
TGCAGCGTGGGTACCGGGACATTGAACACTGAAGCTTTCTTT